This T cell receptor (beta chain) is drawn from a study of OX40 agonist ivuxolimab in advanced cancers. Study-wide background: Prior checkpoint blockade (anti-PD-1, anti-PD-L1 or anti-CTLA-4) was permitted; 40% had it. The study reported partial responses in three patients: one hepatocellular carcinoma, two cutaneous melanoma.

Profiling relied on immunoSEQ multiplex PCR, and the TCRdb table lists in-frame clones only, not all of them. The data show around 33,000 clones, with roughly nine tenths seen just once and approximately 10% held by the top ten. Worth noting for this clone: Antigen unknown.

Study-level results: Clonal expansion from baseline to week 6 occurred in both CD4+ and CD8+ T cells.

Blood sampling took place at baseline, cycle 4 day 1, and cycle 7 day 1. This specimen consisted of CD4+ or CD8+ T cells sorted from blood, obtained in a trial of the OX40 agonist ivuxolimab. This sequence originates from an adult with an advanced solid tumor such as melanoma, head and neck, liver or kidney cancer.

The CDR3 DNA follows: TGTGCCAGCAGAACCCTGGGTTTTGATGAGCAGTTCTTC. Amino acid sequence: CASRTLGFDEQFF. The chain links TRBV28 to TRBJ2-1; D remains unclear. CDR1 is MDHEN and CDR2 is SYDVKM in the germline V gene. CDR3 length: 13 residues. V lost 6 bases and J lost 8, with 14 bases in between. Variable domain in full (rest from reference TRBV28 and TRBJ2-1): DVKVTQSSRYLVKRTGEKVFLECVQDMDHENMFWYRQDPGLGLRLIYFSYDVKMKEKGDIPEGYSVSREKKERFSLILESASTNQTSMYLCASRTLGFDEQFFGPGTRLTVL.